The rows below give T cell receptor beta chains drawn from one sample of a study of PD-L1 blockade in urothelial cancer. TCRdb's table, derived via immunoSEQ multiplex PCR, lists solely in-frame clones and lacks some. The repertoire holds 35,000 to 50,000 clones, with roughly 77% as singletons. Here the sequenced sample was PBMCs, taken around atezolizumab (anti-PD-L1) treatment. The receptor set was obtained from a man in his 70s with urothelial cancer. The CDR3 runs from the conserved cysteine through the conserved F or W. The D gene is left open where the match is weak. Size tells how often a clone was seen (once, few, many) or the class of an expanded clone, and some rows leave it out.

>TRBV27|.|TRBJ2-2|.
TGTGCCAGCAGGACAGTCGGGGAGCTGTTTTTT
CASRTVGELFF
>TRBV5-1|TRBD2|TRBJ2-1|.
TGCGCCAGCAGCTCCTTACTAGCGTCTAAGAGCTCCTACAATGAGCAGTTCTTC
CASSSLLASKSSYNEQFF
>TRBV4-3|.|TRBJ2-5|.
TGCGCCAGCAGCCAACTTCAGGGAATGAAGACCCAGTACTTC
CASSQLQGMKTQYF
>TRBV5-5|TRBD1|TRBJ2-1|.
TGTGCCAGCAGCTTGGCACAGGGGGCCTACAATGAGCAGTTCTTC
CASSLAQGAYNEQFF
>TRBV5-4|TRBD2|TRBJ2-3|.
TGTGCCAGCAGCTTTGGTCCGGGACTAGGAACCACAGATACGCAGTATTTT
CASSFGPGLGTTDTQYF
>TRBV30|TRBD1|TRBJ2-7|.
TGTGCCTGGAGTGACCCGGACAGGTTATCCTACGAGCAGTACTTC
CAWSDPDRLSYEQYF
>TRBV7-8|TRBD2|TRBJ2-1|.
TGTGCCAGCAGCTTAGCTAGCGGGATTTACAATGAGCAGTTCTTC
CASSLASGIYNEQFF
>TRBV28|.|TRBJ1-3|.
TGTGCCAGCCAGAGGGGGGGGCTTGGAAACACCATATATTTT
CASQRGGLGNTIYF
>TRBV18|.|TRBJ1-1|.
TGTGCCAGCTCACCGTCCCGCGGAGGGAACACTGAAGCTTTCTTT
CASSPSRGGNTEAFF
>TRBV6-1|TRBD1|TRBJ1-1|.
TGTGCCAGCAGTAGGACAGGGACAAATGAAGCTTTCTTT
CASSRTGTNEAFF
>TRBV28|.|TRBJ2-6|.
TGTGCCAGCAGTCCCCTGGTTGACTTTTTCCGGACACCTGGGGCCAACGTCCTGACTTTC
CASSPLVDFFRTPGANVLTF
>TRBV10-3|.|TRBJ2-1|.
TGTGCCATCAGTGGAAGGGGAGGAGAGCAGTTCTTC
CAISGRGGEQFF
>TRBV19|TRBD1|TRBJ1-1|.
TGTGCCAGTAGTGGAGGGGGCCCAGAAGCTTTCTTT
CASSGGGPEAFF
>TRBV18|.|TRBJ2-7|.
TGTGCCAGCTCACCTATCGGGGGCGAGCAGTACTTC
CASSPIGGEQYF
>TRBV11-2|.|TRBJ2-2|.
TGTGCCAGCAGGGTTGGGGACTGGAGACATAACACCGGGGAGCTGTTTTTT
CASRVGDWRHNTGELFF
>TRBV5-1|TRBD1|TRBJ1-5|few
TGCGCCAGCAGCTTGGAGGGACAGCCCCAGCCCCAGCATTTT
CASSLEGQPQPQHF
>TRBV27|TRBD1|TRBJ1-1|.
TGTGCCAGCAGACGTCAGGGGGCGCTTGATAAGAGGACCACTGAAGCTTTCTTT
CASRRQGALDKRTTEAFF
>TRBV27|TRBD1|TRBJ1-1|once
TGTGCCAGCAGTTCACGGACAGGGTTCAAGACTGAAGCTTTCTTT
CASSSRTGFKTEAFF
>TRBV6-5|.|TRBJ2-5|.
TGTGCCAGCAGTTACTCGGCGGGTCAAGAGACCCAGTACTTC
CASSYSAGQETQYF
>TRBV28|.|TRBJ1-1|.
TGTGCCAGCAGGGGGAGGGTGAGTGAAGCTTTCTTT
CASRGRVSEAFF
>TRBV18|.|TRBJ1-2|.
TGTGCCAGCTCAGCCTCAGGGATTACAGCTAACTATGGCTACACCTTC
CASSASGITANYGYTF
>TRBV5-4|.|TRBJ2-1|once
TGTGCCAGCAGCTTCGGTTCTGATCCTAACAATGAGCAGTTCTTC
CASSFGSDPNNEQFF
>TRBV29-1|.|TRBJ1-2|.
TGCAGCGTTGAAGATCTAGATGGCTACACCTTC
CSVEDLDGYTF
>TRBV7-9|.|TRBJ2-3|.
TGTGCCAGCAGCTTACCAGCCGGGGGGCTAGGCGCAGATACGCAGTATTTT
CASSLPAGGLGADTQYF
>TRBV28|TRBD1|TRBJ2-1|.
TGTGCCAGCAGTTTAGGTACCCGACAGGGGGGTGAGCAGTTCTTC
CASSLGTRQGGEQFF
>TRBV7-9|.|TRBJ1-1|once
TGTGCCAGCAGCCCGTTTGACGGAGGCGCTGAAGCTTTCTTT
CASSPFDGGAEAFF